This passage covers 20 T cell receptor beta chains from one sample sequenced in a study of cytomegalovirus exposure and HLA in healthy donors. 60 Vbeta and 13 Jbeta primers were used in PCR. The method was immunoSEQ multiplex PCR; TCRdb's version includes in-frame clones alone and lacks a portion of them. This sample contains around 150,000 clones. Sequencing input: PBMCs. Receptors originate from a man aged 35 to 55 in good health and CMV-seronegative.

V is TRBV11-2 and J is TRBJ2-7; the D gene is possibly TRBD2 (7 bases). The CDR3 spans 15 residues. CDR1 SGHAT and CDR2 FQNNGV come from the germline V gene. V lost 5 bases and J 2 bases, leaving 16 bases between the germline ends. The CDR3 is CASSRQGGGAYEQYF. The CDR3 DNA is TGTGCCAGCAGCCGGCAAGGGGGGGGTGCCTACGAGCAGTACTTC.

This chain connects TRBV11-2 to TRBJ2-3; unclear D gene. The CDR3 totals 12 residues. V was clipped by 5 bases and J by 6 bases, with 9 bases between them. Germline V gene lookup returns CDR1 SGHAT and CDR2 FQNNGV. CDR3 region: CASSIGRDTQYF. The CDR3 DNA sequence: TGTGCCAGCAGCATAGGTCGGGATACGCAGTATTTT.

V gene TRBV19 combines with J gene TRBJ2-3; 7 nucleotides match TRBD1. The CDR3 is 14 residues long. Germline CDR1 is LNHDA and CDR2 is SQIVND (reference sequence). V lost 6 bases, J lost 5 bases, and 8 bases stayed unmatched. CDR3 sequence (DNA): TGTGCCAGTAGAACCCAGGGGGTGGGAGATACGCAGTATTTT. The encoded protein is CASRTQGVGDTQYF.

The chain is built from TRBV5-4 and TRBJ1-4; D is perhaps TRBD1 (5 bases). CDR1 is SGHNT and CDR2 is YYREEE in the germline V gene (reference sequence). This CDR3 region has 14 residues. V lost 4 bases and J lost 8, with 15 bases in between. CDR3 sequence: CASSPGGEGEKLFF. Written as DNA, the CDR3 is TGTGCCAGCAGCCCGGGAGGGGAGGGGGAAAAACTGTTTTTT.

J is TRBJ2-4 and V is TRBV5-1, with D tentatively TRBD1 (6 bases). Germline V gene data show CDR1 as SGHRS and CDR2 as YFSETQ. V lost 5 bases, J lost 8 bases, and 20 bases lay in between. The CDR3 is 15 residues long. The CDR3 sequence: CASRPGTTKRDIQYF. CDR3 DNA sequence: TGCGCCAGCAGGCCCGGGACAACGAAAAGGGACATTCAGTACTTC.

The rearrangement joins TRBV25-1 to TRBJ2-5; 7 bases line up with TRBD1. The J call may be faulty, since TRBJ2-7 better matches the DNA end. Germline V CDR1 and CDR2: MGHDK, SYGVNS. The length of the CDR3 is 14 residues. This chain's CDR3 is CASSVTGVRYEQYF. The CDR3, as DNA: TGTGCCAGCAGTGTTACAGGGGTGCGCTACGAGCAGTACTTC.

The V call is TRBV5-4, the J call TRBJ2-1; D ambiguous. The V gene lost 7 bases and the J gene lost 4 bases, with 9 bases spanning the gap. Per germline, CDR1 SGHNT and CDR2 YYREEE (reference sequence). This CDR3 spans 12 amino acids. The CDR3 DNA reads TGTGCCAGCGTATCCCTTTACAATGAGCAGTTCTTC. Its translation is CASVSLYNEQFF.

The J gene is TRBJ1-5, the V gene TRBV6-6; TRBD1 might be the D (6 bases). The CDR3 length is 14 residues. Trimming took 8 bases from V and 1 from J, leaving 12 bases between them. Germline CDR1 and CDR2: MNHNY and SVGAGI (reference sequence). The CDR3 DNA reads TGTGCCAGCTACCCCCAGGGGAGCAATCAGCCCCAGCATTTT. The encoded protein is CASYPQGSNQPQHF.

V gene TRBV18 combines with J gene TRBJ2-1, with TRBD2 matching 9 bases. From germline, CDR1 is KGHSH and CDR2 LQKENI. V shed 1 base, J shed 8 bases, and the junction held 3 bases outside the gene matches. This CDR3 contains 14 residues. CDR3 nucleotides: TGTGCCAGCTCACCACGAGCGGGGGGCTATGAGCAGTTCTTC. It yields the protein CASSPRAGGYEQFF.

V usage is TRBV10-3 and J usage is TRBJ2-1; 7 bases agree with TRBD1. CDR3 length equals 16 residues. Trimming at V came to 2 bases and at J to 2 bases, leaving 6 bases not matched to a gene. Germline CDR1 is ENHRY and CDR2 is SYGVKD. CDR3 sequence (DNA): TGTGCCATCAGTGAGCCAACGGGACAGCCCTACAATGAGCAGTTCTTC. This sequence encodes CAISEPTGQPYNEQFF.

V is TRBV6-4 and J is TRBJ2-7; possibly TRBD2 for D (6 bases). The CDR3 is made up of 17 amino acids. Trimming pared 2 bases from V and 2 bases from J, leaving 19 bases between. Germline CDR1 reads MRHNA; CDR2 reads SNTAGT. CDR3 sequence reads: CASSDPGLPFGPYEQYF. The DNA of the CDR3 is TGTGCCAGCAGTGACCCGGGACTTCCCTTCGGGCCCTACGAGCAGTACTTC.

V usage is TRBV15 and J usage is TRBJ2-7; TRBD2 is a possible D gene (5 bases). Germline V gives CDR1 LNHNV, CDR2 YYDKDF (reference sequence). Trimming pared 3 bases from V and 4 bases from J, leaving 13 bases between. The CDR3 has 14 amino acids. Here the CDR3 reads CATSREVGTYEQYF. DNA for the CDR3: TGTGCCACCAGCAGGGAGGTGGGAACATACGAGCAGTACTTC.

The rearrangement links TRBV5-1 to TRBJ2-7; possible D gene TRBD2, 7 bases. The CDR3 sequence is 18 residues long. Trimming stripped 2 bases from V and 1 base from J, with 22 bases between. Germline lookup yields CDR1 SGHRS and CDR2 YFSETQ. The CDR3 loop is CASSFRAGTTRKSYEQYF. In DNA form, the CDR3 reads TGCGCCAGCAGCTTCCGAGCGGGGACAACCCGCAAATCCTACGAGCAGTACTTC.

The V and J genes are TRBV5-6 and TRBJ1-2; TRBD1 matches 8 bases. The CDR3 spans 15 residues. V shed 4 bases and J 2 bases; nucleotides not matched to a gene: 7. The germline gives CDR1 SGHDT, CDR2 YYEEEE. Here the CDR3 DNA reads TGTGCCAGCAGCGTCCGGGACAGGTGGAACTATGGCTACACCTTC. Its translation: CASSVRDRWNYGYTF.

The rearrangement joins TRBV4-2 to TRBJ2-1, with 8 bases aligning to TRBD2. V shed 1 base, J shed 1 base, and the junction held 6 bases outside the gene matches. CDR1 and CDR2 from the germline V gene are LGHNA and YNFKEQ. The CDR3 is 17 amino acids. The CDR3 DNA reads as TGTGCCAGCAGCCAAGCCTCCGGCGGGGGGTCCTACAATGAGCAGTTCTTC. Protein product: CASSQASGGGSYNEQFF.

The rearrangement uses TRBV11-2 and TRBJ2-7, with D possibly being TRBD2 (5 bases). V gave up 1 base and J gave up 7 bases, with 14 bases separating them. The CDR3 contains 14 residues. The V gene's germline CDR1 is SGHAT and CDR2 FQNNGV. CDR3 DNA: TGTGCCAGCAGCTTAGTGGCTAGCTATGGTGAGCAGTACTTC. Its protein is CASSLVASYGEQYF.

The chain joins TRBV27 to TRBJ1-1; 8 bases match TRBD1. The V segment lost 2 bases and the J segment 3 bases; nucleotides outside the gene matches: 5. Germline V gene lookup returns CDR1 MNHEY and CDR2 SMNVEV (reference sequence). The CDR3 is 15 amino acids. Here the CDR3 reads CASSLRGQAHTEAFF. The CDR3, as DNA: TGTGCCAGCAGTTTAAGGGGACAGGCCCACACTGAAGCTTTCTTT.

The rearrangement links TRBV19 to TRBJ2-7; 8 bases map to TRBD1. The V gene's germline CDR1 is LNHDA and CDR2 SQIVND (reference sequence). This CDR3 is 12 amino acids long. V was pared by 5 bases and J by 6 bases, with 3 bases of the junction left unmatched. The CDR3 nucleotides read TGTGCCAGTAGTCCCGGACAGGGCGAGCAGTACTTC. It encodes CASSPGQGEQYF.

The V call is TRBV2, the J call TRBJ1-4; the D gene is possibly TRBD1 (6 bases). The CDR3 loop spans 15 amino acids. Per germline, CDR1 SNHLY and CDR2 FYNNEI. V was shortened by 3 bases and J by 6 bases, with 14 bases between the two germline ends. CDR3 in DNA: TGTGCCAGCAGTGACTCGTTGGACAGATATGAAAAACTGTTTTTT. Its translation: CASSDSLDRYEKLFF.

This clone is deemed large by its frequency. This chain connects TRBV5-4 to TRBJ1-2; TRBD1 is a possible D gene (6 bases). The V and J ends lost 1 base and 4 bases respectively, with 14 bases between them. The length of the CDR3 is 15 residues. The germline gives CDR1 SGHNT, CDR2 YYREEE (reference sequence). CDR3 sequence (DNA): TGTGCCAGCAGCTTGAAGCCGGACAGCATCTATGGCTACACCTTC. As protein: CASSLKPDSIYGYTF.